These 4 T cell receptor beta chains came from one sample sequenced in a study of T cell repertoires in cytomegalovirus infection. Their cognate antigens are unknown. MiXCR, run by TCRdb on the reads, gives a single entry per CDR3 protein. The repertoire holds under 90,000 distinct CDR3 sequences, about 23% seen once, with 60% to 80% in the top ten. The sequencing input was PBMCs, sequenced either directly or after in vitro stimulation (not recorded which). The receptors come from a human donor in good health (CMV status not recorded). Some clones in this sample may be carry-over from other donors' samples.

There are many counts of this clonotype. This CDR3 reads CASSLGGLEYNEQFF. In DNA, the CDR3 is TGTGCCAGCAGCTTAGGCGGGTTAGAATACAATGAGCAGTTCTTC. The chain combines TRBV7-2 with TRBJ2-1; tentative D call: TRBD2 (5 bases). With 1 base removed from V and 4 bases from J, the gap between germline ends came to 11 bases. Looked up from germline, CDR1 is SGHTA and CDR2 is FQGNSA. The CDR3 extends over 15 amino acids.

This clonotype was seen more than once but under ten times. This chain links TRBV25-1 with TRBJ2-1; no definite D call. Germline V gene sequence: CDR1 MGHDK, CDR2 SYGVNS. This CDR3 has 11 amino acids. The V end was cut by 5 bases, the J end by 10 bases, with 9 bases between. Written as DNA, the CDR3 is TGTGCCAGCAGTTCCTCTAGGGAGCAGTTCTTC. Its protein is CASSSSREQFF.

V usage is TRBV3-1 and J usage is TRBJ2-4; TRBD1 agrees at 8 bases. The CDR3 has 15 amino acids. V was pared by 4 bases and J by 7 bases, with 9 bases of the junction left unmatched. Germline CDR1 and CDR2: LGHDT and YNNKEL (reference sequence). The CDR3 loop reads CASSPLQGVMNIQYF. CDR3 DNA: TGTGCCAGCAGCCCCCTACAGGGGGTTATGAACATTCAGTACTTC.

This clonotype was counted at least ten times. V is TRBV7-4 and J is TRBJ1-5, with 8 bases that match TRBD1. V was clipped by 6 bases and J by 0 bases; unmatched bases: 10. This CDR3 comprises 17 residues. CDR1 is SGHVT and CDR2 is SQSDAQ in the germline V gene. Written as DNA, the CDR3 is TGTGCCAGCAGGTCAGGGACAGGCGGAGATAGCAATCAGCCCCAGCATTTT. Translation: CASRSGTGGDSNQPQHF.